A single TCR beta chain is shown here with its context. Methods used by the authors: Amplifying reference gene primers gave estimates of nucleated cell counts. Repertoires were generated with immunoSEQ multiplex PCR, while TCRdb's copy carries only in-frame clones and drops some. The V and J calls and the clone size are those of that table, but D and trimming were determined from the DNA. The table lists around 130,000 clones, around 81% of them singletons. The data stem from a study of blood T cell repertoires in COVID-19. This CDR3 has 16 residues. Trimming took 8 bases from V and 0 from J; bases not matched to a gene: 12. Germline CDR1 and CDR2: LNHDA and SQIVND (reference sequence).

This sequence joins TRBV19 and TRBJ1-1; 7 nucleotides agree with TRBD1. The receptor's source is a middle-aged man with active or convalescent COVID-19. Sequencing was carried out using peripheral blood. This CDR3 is CASLPRDRGMNTEAFF. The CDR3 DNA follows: TGTGCCAGTTTGCCCCGGGACAGAGGAATGAACACTGAAGCTTTCTTT.